These 4 T cell receptor beta chains were sequenced from one sample in a study of cytomegalovirus exposure and HLA in healthy donors. Clones were read by immunoSEQ multiplex PCR, and TCRdb kept only the in-frame ones, dropping some. The table lists some 240,000 clones, over 65% of them singletons. Sequenced sample: PBMCs. These receptors were taken from a woman younger than 35 in good health and CMV-seronegative.

On this clone: Other DNA sequences from this sample encode an identical CDR3 as well. The CDR3 loop is CASSYSGRSNQPQHF. As DNA, the CDR3 is TGTGCCAGCAGTTACTCGGGCCGGAGCAATCAGCCCCAGCATTTT. The rearrangement joins TRBV6-5 to TRBJ1-5, with D hard to call. CDR1 is MNHEY and CDR2 is SVGAGI in the germline V gene. V dropped 0 bases and J dropped 1 base, with 7 bases sitting between them. The CDR3 runs 15 residues.

This chain uses TRBV12-5 with TRBJ2-1, with TRBD1 matching over 7 bases. The CDR3 is made up of 16 amino acids. The germline CDR1 and CDR2 sequences are LGHNT and FRNRAP. The V segment lost 0 bases and the J segment 2 bases; nucleotides outside the gene matches: 4. The CDR3 region has the DNA TGTGCTAGTGGTTTGGTTCTGGGACAGACCTACAATGAGCAGTTCTTC. It codes for CASGLVLGQTYNEQFF.

The genes are TRBV2 and TRBJ1-5; 9 bases match TRBD1. Per germline, CDR1 SNHLY and CDR2 FYNNEI. This CDR3 comprises 18 residues. After removal of 6 bases from V and 2 bases from J, the junction contained 14 bases not matched to a gene. The CDR3 spells CASSGGQGLGQGNQPQHF. In DNA, the CDR3 is TGTGCCAGCAGCGGTGGACAGGGGCTGGGACAGGGCAATCAGCCCCAGCATTTT.

This clone has just a few counts. Other DNA sequences within the sample encode an identical CDR3. The genes are TRBV5-6 and TRBJ1-1, with no clear D. The V gene's germline CDR1 is SGHDT and CDR2 YYEEEE. The V end lost 0 bases, the J end lost 5 bases, and 2 bases lay between the germline ends. The CDR3 is made up of 11 amino acids. The CDR3 spells CASSLGTEAFF. CDR3 nucleotide sequence: TGTGCCAGCAGCTTGGGGACTGAAGCTTTCTTT.